The next 26 T cell receptor beta chains were all read from a single sample in a study of blood T cell repertoires in COVID-19. Assay: immunoSEQ multiplex PCR; the TCRdb copy retains only in-frame clones and omits some. The repertoire holds about 83,000 clones, more than 75% seen once, with 7% to 9% in the top ten. Sequencing was done on a sample of peripheral blood. The receptors were sampled from a man aged 80 or over with active or convalescent COVID-19.

This clone was detected only a few times. The genes are TRBV25-1 and TRBJ2-3, with 7 bases that match TRBD1. The CDR3 has 15 amino acids. The trim removed 5 bases at V and 0 bases at J, leaving 5 bases unmatched. CDR1 is MGHDK and CDR2 is SYGVNS in the germline V gene. The CDR3 DNA reads TGTGCCAGCAGTTCCAGGGGGAATAGCACAGATACGCAGTATTTT. This codes for CASSSRGNSTDTQYF.

The chain combines TRBV6-5 with TRBJ2-1, with D uncertain. CDR1 MNHEY and CDR2 SVGAGI come from the germline V gene. The CDR3 has 14 residues. Trimming took off 0 bases at V and 2 bases at J, with 5 bases between the two ends. CDR3 in amino acids: CASSYSPTYNEQFF. As DNA, the CDR3 is TGTGCCAGCAGTTACTCTCCCACCTACAATGAGCAGTTCTTC.

The chain recombines TRBV7-3 with TRBJ2-5; TRBD2 aligns across 10 bases. This CDR3 comprises 18 residues. Germline V gives CDR1 SGHTA, CDR2 FQGTGA. V lost 5 bases, J lost 4 bases, and 16 bases stayed unmatched. In DNA form, the CDR3 reads TGTGCCAGCAGCCACCGGGGGAGCGGGAGGGATAGGTCAGAGACCCAGTACTTC. Protein sequence: CASSHRGSGRDRSETQYF.

The rearrangement joins TRBV2 to TRBJ1-1; D not resolved. V was pared by 7 bases and J by 3 bases, with 18 bases between. Germline V gene lookup returns CDR1 SNHLY and CDR2 FYNNEI. The CDR3 runs 15 residues. The CDR3 sequence is CASNRVGSWDTEAFF. CDR3 DNA: TGTGCCAGCAACCGAGTGGGCAGTTGGGACACTGAAGCTTTCTTT.

This clone was counted a few times. The chain joins TRBV24-1 to TRBJ2-1, with D maybe TRBD1 (5 bases). Germline assignment: CDR1 KGHDR and CDR2 SFDVKD. The V end was cut by 5 bases, the J end by 8 bases, with 21 bases between. The CDR3 length is 16 residues. CDR3 loop: CATSGPGRGIGDEQFF. CDR3 DNA: TGTGCCACCAGTGGCCCAGGAAGGGGTATTGGGGATGAGCAGTTCTTC.

V usage is TRBV4-2 and J usage is TRBJ2-5, with TRBD1 matching 11 bases. CDR1 is LGHNA, CDR2 YNFKEQ, per germline. The V segment lost 5 bases and the J segment 4 bases; nucleotides outside the gene matches: 6. The CDR3 covers 15 residues. The CDR3 protein is CASSEGQGARETQYF. In DNA, the CDR3 is TGTGCCAGCAGCGAAGGACAGGGGGCTCGAGAGACCCAGTACTTC.

V gene TRBV7-9 combines with J gene TRBJ1-4; TRBD1 is a possible D gene (5 bases). Germline assignment: CDR1 SEHNR and CDR2 FQNEAQ (reference sequence). V shed 1 base and J shed 8 bases, with 17 bases lying between them. The CDR3 extends over 16 amino acids. This chain's CDR3 is CASSLVQGRAGEKLFF. As DNA, the CDR3 is TGTGCCAGCAGCTTAGTTCAGGGCAGGGCAGGCGAAAAACTGTTTTTT.

The V and J genes are TRBV29-1 and TRBJ2-6, with no clear D. CDR1 is SQVTM and CDR2 is ANQGSEA in the germline V gene. The CDR3 extends over 14 amino acids. V was clipped by 7 bases and J by 2 bases, with 12 bases between them. CDR3 nucleotides: TGCAGCGCCCGTTTGTCCCCTGGGGCCAACGTCCTGACTTTC. Amino acids: CSARLSPGANVLTF.

The V and J genes are TRBV5-1 and TRBJ2-3; possibly TRBD1 for D (6 bases). This CDR3 is 18 amino acids long. Germline V gives CDR1 SGHRS, CDR2 YFSETQ. V was pared by 2 bases and J by 0 bases, with 19 bases between. The chain's CDR3 is CASSFGQLTTPSTDTQYF. CDR3 DNA: TGCGCCAGCAGCTTTGGACAGCTTACGACTCCTAGCACAGATACGCAGTATTTT.

This clone has just one count. The chain employs TRBV12-1 and TRBJ2-7; the table gives TRBD2 as D, unverified against the DNA. TRBV12-1 is a pseudogene segment. The CDR3 extends over 16 amino acids. The chain's CDR3 is CASSFALAGESYEQYV. DNA of the CDR3: TGTGCCAGCAGCTTTGCGCTAGCGGGGGAATCCTACGAGCAGTACGTC.

The V call is TRBV5-8, the J call TRBJ2-5; 8 nucleotides match TRBD2. The CDR3 has 14 amino acids. Unmatched junction bases numbered 10, after V lost 8 bases and J lost 4 bases. Germline V lookup: CDR1 SGHTS, CDR2 YDEGEE. CDR3 nucleotide sequence: TGTGCCAGAAAGCGGGGGCGCGATCGAGAGACCCAGTACTTC. It encodes CARKRGRDRETQYF.

The gene calls are TRBV19 and TRBJ1-2; 10 bases are shared with TRBD1. CDR3 length equals 16 residues. Trimming cost V 3 bases and J 0 bases; bases outside gene matches: 4. Germline CDR1 LNHDA, CDR2 SQIVND (reference sequence). The CDR3 sequence: CASSMDRGITNYGYTF. CDR3 coding DNA: TGTGCCAGTAGTATGGACAGGGGGATCACTAACTATGGCTACACCTTC.

This chain uses TRBV5-1 with TRBJ1-4; D unclear. CDR1 is SGHRS and CDR2 is YFSETQ in the germline V gene. The CDR3 extends over 16 amino acids. The V end was cut by 0 bases, the J end by 0 bases, with 9 bases between. The CDR3: CASSLVTRSTNEKLFF. DNA for the CDR3: TGCGCCAGCAGCTTGGTTACACGCTCAACTAATGAAAAACTGTTTTTT.

The CDR3 DNA sequence: TGTGCCAGCAGCAAATCTCCAGCAACTAATGAAAAACTGTTTTTT. As protein: CASSKSPATNEKLFF. The genes are TRBV21-1 and TRBJ1-4; the table's D call, TRBD1, has no DNA check behind it. TRBV21-1 is classified as a pseudogene. This CDR3 spans 15 amino acids.

The chain links TRBV28 to TRBJ1-4; 11 bases line up with TRBD1. The CDR3 spans 13 residues. From germline, CDR1 is MDHEN and CDR2 SYDVKM. Losses at the gene ends were 6 bases for V and 8 bases for J; bases not matched to a gene: 2. CDR3 DNA: TGTGCCAGCAGGGGACAGGGGGAAGAAAAACTGTTTTTT. Its protein product is CASRGQGEEKLFF. Full variable domain (outside the CDR3, taken from reference TRBV28 and TRBJ1-4): DVKVTQSSRYLVKRTGEKVFLECVQDMDHENMFWYRQDPGLGLRLIYFSYDVKMKEKGDIPEGYSVSREKKERFSLILESASTNQTSMYLCASRGQGEEKLFFGSGTQLSVL.

This chain connects TRBV12-3 or TRBV12-4 to TRBJ1-1; D unresolved. Trimming shortened V by 3 bases and J by 1 base, and 6 bases separated the two germline ends. The CDR3 is 13 amino acids. The chain's CDR3 is CASSFSQNTEAFF. The CDR3, as DNA: TGTGCCAGCAGTTTTTCCCAGAACACTGAAGCTTTCTTT.

This clone was counted a single time. V gene TRBV7-9 combines with J gene TRBJ1-5; perhaps TRBD1 as D (5 bases). The CDR3 covers 15 residues. Germline V CDR1 and CDR2: SEHNR, FQNEAQ (reference sequence). Trimming stripped 1 base from V and 5 bases from J, with 12 bases between. The CDR3 protein is CASSLGGQGYQPQHF. DNA for the CDR3: TGTGCCAGCAGCTTAGGTGGTCAGGGATATCAGCCCCAGCATTTT.

The genes are TRBV5-4 and TRBJ2-5; maybe TRBD2 (5 bases). V lost 4 bases and J 5 bases, leaving 12 bases between the germline ends. The germline V gene has CDR1 SGHNT and CDR2 YYREEE (reference sequence). This CDR3 is built from 13 residues. The CDR3 protein is CASSLRVGETQYF. In DNA form, the CDR3 reads TGTGCCAGCAGCCTGCGGGTTGGGGAGACCCAGTACTTC.

The rearrangement joins TRBV28 to TRBJ1-2; TRBD1 is a possible D gene (5 bases). Germline CDR1 MDHEN, CDR2 SYDVKM. Trimming took 6 bases from V and 8 from J, leaving 19 bases between them. The CDR3 sequence is 14 residues long. CDR3 loop: CASSPSLGGRGYTF. Written as DNA, the CDR3 is TGTGCCAGCAGCCCTAGCCTGGGGGGACGGGGCTACACCTTC.

The gene calls are TRBV5-4 and TRBJ1-4; D is possibly TRBD1 (5 bases). The CDR3 runs 14 residues. Germline loops: CDR1 SGHNT, CDR2 YYREEE (reference sequence). The V end lost 0 bases, the J end lost 5 bases, and 8 bases lay between the germline ends. The CDR3 sequence: CASSLGRANEKLFF. CDR3 nucleotide sequence: TGTGCCAGCAGCTTGGGCAGGGCGAATGAAAAACTGTTTTTT.

The V and J genes are TRBV3-1 (or the pseudogene TRBV3-2) and TRBJ1-2; TRBD1 matches 9 bases. V lost 1 base and J lost 4; bases outside the gene matches: 13. The CDR3 has 18 residues. The germline V gene has CDR1 LGHDT and CDR2 YNNKEL (reference sequence). CDR3 sequence: CASSQVSRPGQGSYGYTF. Written as DNA, the CDR3 is TGTGCCAGCAGCCAAGTGTCTCGTCCGGGACAGGGCAGCTATGGCTACACCTTC.

In regard to this clone: Distinct nucleotide sequences in the sample also encode this CDR3. The rearrangement links TRBV2 to TRBJ1-4; D perhaps matches TRBD1 (6 bases). Per germline, CDR1 SNHLY and CDR2 FYNNEI. This CDR3 has 13 residues. The ends were cut back, 7 bases at V and 5 bases at J, with 11 bases in the middle. The CDR3 DNA reads TGTGCCAGCATTGGGCAGGGGAATGAAAAACTGTTTTTT. Encoded protein: CASIGQGNEKLFF. Full variable domain (remainder filled in from reference TRBV2 and TRBJ1-4): EPEVTQTPSHQVTQMGQEVILRCVPISNHLYFYWYRQILGQKVEFLVSFYNNEISEKSEIFDDQFSVERPDGSNFTLKIRSTKLEDSAMYFCASIGQGNEKLFFGSGTQLSVL.

This clone occurred once. The chain joins TRBV4-1 to TRBJ2-3; D is perhaps TRBD2 (5 bases). The germline V gene encodes CDR1 MGHRA and CDR2 YSYEKL. This CDR3 is built from 14 residues. Trimming cost V 4 bases and J 6 bases, with 14 bases left between them. CDR3 nucleotide sequence: TGCGCCAGCAGCCTCGCCCTAGCAGGCGATACGCAGTATTTT. Its translation is CASSLALAGDTQYF.

The chain links TRBV6-5 to TRBJ1-2; 7 nucleotides match TRBD1. Germline V gene data show CDR1 as MNHEY and CDR2 as SVGAGI. The CDR3 totals 14 residues. Trimming at V came to 6 bases and at J to 4 bases, leaving 8 bases not matched to a gene. The CDR3 DNA sequence: TGTGCCAGCAGCCCGCAGGGGGGCCCCTATGGCTACACCTTC. It specifies CASSPQGGPYGYTF.

A few counts support this clone. The chain has TRBV24-1 and TRBJ1-5, with 7 bases that match TRBD1. J lost 1 base, V lost 3 bases, and 5 bases had no gene match. Germline loops: CDR1 KGHDR, CDR2 SFDVKD. The CDR3 sequence is 16 residues long. The CDR3, as DNA: TGTGCCACCAGTGATGCGACAGGGTCAAGCAATCAGCCCCAGCATTTT. Its translation: CATSDATGSSNQPQHF.

V and J are TRBV11-2 and TRBJ2-1, with TRBD1 matching over 10 bases. V shed 5 bases, J shed 8 bases, and the junction held 15 bases outside the gene matches. The CDR3 consists of 17 residues. Germline V lookup: CDR1 SGHAT, CDR2 FQNNGV. CDR3 sequence: CASSITVGQGLSHEQFF. CDR3 sequence (DNA): TGTGCCAGCAGCATCACCGTGGGACAGGGGTTGAGTCATGAGCAGTTCTTC.